This section outlines one T cell receptor (beta chain) sequence together with its context. This sample is part of a study of blood T cell repertoires in COVID-19. Study overall: The study drew acute and convalescent COVID-19 samples from the United States, Italy and Spain. Sample material is recorded as cDNA or gDNA derived from T cells, B-cell-depleted T cells, or PBMCs.

Original processing notes: Amplification from reference gene primers served as the basis for estimated nucleated cell counts. The data were produced by immunoSEQ multiplex PCR, yet TCRdb's version contains in-frame clones alone and is incomplete. V, J and clone size are those of that table, while D and trimming were read from the DNA. Counted here are 250,000 to 300,000 clones, approximately 82% occurring once; the ten biggest clones make up about 4.9%. V lost 5 bases and J lost 6, with 17 bases in between. The CDR3 totals 15 residues. The germline V gene has CDR1 MNHEY and CDR2 SVGAGI. The material sequenced was peripheral blood. The receptor comes from a man aged 55 to 70 who had recovered from COVID-19. The genes are TRBV6-5 and TRBJ1-5; tentatively, D is TRBD1 (6 bases). The CDR3 region is CASSPRQAQGQPQHF. The CDR3 DNA reads as TGTGCCAGCAGTCCTAGACAGGCCCAAGGTCAGCCCCAGCATTTT.